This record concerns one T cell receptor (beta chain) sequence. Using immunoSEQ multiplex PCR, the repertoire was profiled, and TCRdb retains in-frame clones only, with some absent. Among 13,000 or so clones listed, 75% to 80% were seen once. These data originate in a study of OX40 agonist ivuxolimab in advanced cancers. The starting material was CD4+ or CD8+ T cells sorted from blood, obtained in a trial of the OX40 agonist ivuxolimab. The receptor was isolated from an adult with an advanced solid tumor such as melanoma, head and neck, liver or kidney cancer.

CDR3 nucleotides: TGTGCCAGCAGCATTACAGGGGATGCACATGGCTACACCTTC. Protein: CASSITGDAHGYTF. The chain combines TRBV9 with TRBJ1-2, with TRBD1 matching over 7 bases. Germline values: CDR1 SGDLS, CDR2 YYNGEE. V trimming: 4 bases; J trimming: 6 bases; junction bases outside the gene matches: 9. The CDR3 consists of 14 residues.